These 18 T cell receptor beta chains were all obtained from the same sample, sequenced in a study of regulatory T cells in long-lasting Graves disease. CDR3-region Arm-PCR and iRepertoire HTBI primers produced the TCR beta libraries. TCRdb recomputed calls from the multiplex PCR reads with MiXCR, one row per CDR3 protein. There are about 470,000 distinct CDR3 sequences in the sample; about 20% occur only once, and over 7.5% lies in the top ten. Time point specified: persistent/refractory GD, antithyroid drugs over 5 years with positive TRAb. The TCR library was made from RNA extracted from PBMCs. The source was peripheral blood mononuclear cells (PBMCs), collected when the disease was refractory, from a patient treated with antithyroid drugs. The source of these receptors is a female donor with Graves disease.

This clonotype was seen repeatedly, ten times or more. The chain uses TRBV27 and TRBJ2-7; 14 bases line up with TRBD2. The CDR3 is made up of 16 amino acids. Germline V gene sequence: CDR1 MNHEY, CDR2 SMNVEV (reference sequence). Trimming took 1 base from V and 5 from J; bases not matched to a gene: 4. The CDR3 DNA is TGTGCCAGCAGTTTATTGACTAGCGGGAGGGTAAACGAGCAGTACTTC. Amino acid sequence: CASSLLTSGRVNEQYF.

In this sample, this clonotype turned up a few times. One end of the junction varies from germline; a read error may be responsible. The CDR3 DNA reads as TGCAGCGTTGAAGATGAGAACCCTGAAGCTTTCTTT. Its translation: CSVEDENPEAFF. J is TRBJ1-1 and V is TRBV29-1; no clear D gene. CDR3 length: 12 amino acids. Germline V lookup: CDR1 SQVTM, CDR2 ANQGSEA.

This clonotype has just a few counts. This chain connects TRBV6-1 to TRBJ1-1; tentatively, D is TRBD1 (5 bases). Germline CDR1 MNHNS, CDR2 SASEGT. The CDR3 totals 14 residues. Trimming pared 7 bases from V and 5 bases from J, leaving 17 bases between. Here the CDR3 DNA reads TGTGCCAGCATATACGTTGGGGCCGGGACTGAAGCTTTCTTT. This sequence encodes CASIYVGAGTEAFF.

CDR3 coding DNA: TGCGCCAGCAGCGAGGACAGGGGATATGGCTACACCTTC. Encoded protein: CASSEDRGYGYTF. The chain has TRBV5-1 and TRBJ1-2; 9 bases are shared with TRBD1. The junction had 3 bases not matched to a gene; V was cut back by 4 bases and J by 5 bases. The V gene's germline CDR1 is SGHRS and CDR2 YFSETQ. The CDR3 sequence is 13 residues long. Drawing the rest from reference TRBV5-1 and TRBJ1-2, the complete variable domain is KAGVTQTPRYLIKTRGQQVTLSCSPISGHRSVSWYQQTPGQGLQFLFEYFSETQRNKGNFPGRFSGRQFSNSRSEMNVSTLELGDSALYLCASSEDRGYGYTFGSGTRLTVV.

The J gene is TRBJ2-2, the V gene TRBV4-1, with 9 bases matching TRBD2. Germline V gene lookup returns CDR1 MGHRA and CDR2 YSYEKL. The CDR3 covers 16 residues. The J segment lost 6 bases and the V segment lost 4 bases, leaving 9 bases of the junction unmatched. As DNA, the CDR3 is TGCGCCAGCAGCCCTGTAGCGGGAGAGGTTCCCGGGGAGCTGTTTTTT. Its translation: CASSPVAGEVPGELFF.

This clonotype turned up a few times. The J gene is TRBJ1-4, the V gene TRBV6-5, with D possibly TRBD1 on 6 matching bases. CDR1 is MNHEY and CDR2 is SVGAGI in the germline V gene. The CDR3 has 15 amino acids. The germline V and J ends were trimmed by 0 bases and 4 bases, with 9 bases remaining between them. The CDR3 sequence: CASSYSGGGNEKLFF. The CDR3 DNA reads as TGTGCCAGCAGTTACTCAGGGGGTGGTAATGAAAAACTGTTTTTT.

This clonotype has a count of ten or more. CDR3 nucleotide sequence: TGTGCCAGCAGTTACTCGAGTTGGCAGGGGGCGTCTGAAGCTTTCTTT. This translates into CASSYSSWQGASEAFF. The chain uses TRBV6-5 and TRBJ1-1; 8 bases map to TRBD1. V was clipped by 0 bases and J by 6 bases; unmatched bases: 9. Germline V gives CDR1 MNHEY, CDR2 SVGAGI. The length of the CDR3 is 16 residues.

This clonotype was counted at least ten times. The rearrangement links TRBV15 to TRBJ1-1, with a weak D call TRBD1 (6 bases). The CDR3 is 11 amino acids. Trimming left V 10 bases short and J 4 bases short, with 10 bases between. The V gene's germline CDR1 is LNHNV and CDR2 YYDKDF (reference sequence). The DNA of the CDR3 is TGTGCCATTGGAGGGGGCACTGAAGCTTTCTTT. Amino acids: CAIGGGTEAFF. Complete variable domain (other parts from reference TRBV15 and TRBJ1-1): DAMVIQNPRYQVTQFGKPVTLSCSQTLNHNVMYWYQQKSSQAPKLLFHYYDKDFNNEADTPDNFQSRRPNTSFCFLDIRSPGLGDTAMYLCAIGGGTEAFFGQGTRLTVV.

This clonotype showed up many times. This sequence joins TRBV11-2 and TRBJ2-7; no clear D. Trimming removed 6 bases from V and 0 bases from J, with 15 bases in between. The CDR3 has 15 amino acids. Per the germline V gene, CDR1 is SGHAT and CDR2 is FQNNGV. The CDR3 DNA reads as TGTGCCAGCAGTGCAATCGGCAGCCTCTCCTACGAGCAGTACTTC. It translates to CASSAIGSLSYEQYF. The variable domain in full, with the rest retrieved from reference TRBV11-2 and TRBJ2-7, is EAGVAQSPRYKIIEKRQSVAFWCNPISGHATLYWYQQILGQGPKLLIQFQNNGVVDDSQLPKDRFSAERLKGVDSTLKIQPAKLEDSAVYLCASSAIGSLSYEQYFGPGTRLTVT.

This clonotype was counted at least ten times. The chain is built from TRBV20-1 and TRBJ2-5, with D perhaps TRBD1 (6 bases). V was cut by 3 bases and J by 4 bases, with 18 bases left in between. There are 15 residues in the CDR3. Germline loops: CDR1 DFQATT, CDR2 SNEGSKA (reference sequence). The CDR3 DNA is TGCAGTGCTAGGGATAGAGGGGGTGGGTCAGAGACCCAGTACTTC. Its protein is CSARDRGGGSETQYF.

The sample holds a few counts of this clonotype. The chain recombines TRBV7-9 with TRBJ2-7; D might be TRBD2 (6 bases). This CDR3 has 14 residues. V was clipped by 7 bases and J by 5 bases, with 18 bases between them. Germline V gives CDR1 SEHNR, CDR2 FQNEAQ (reference sequence). This CDR3 reads CASTPIGRLHEQYF. The CDR3 DNA reads TGTGCCAGCACCCCCATTGGGAGGTTGCACGAGCAGTACTTC. Variable domain in full (rest from reference TRBV7-9 and TRBJ2-7): DTGVSQNPRHKITKRGQNVTFRCDPISEHNRLYWYRQTLGQGPEFLTYFQNEAQLEKSRLLSDRFSAERPKGSFSTLEIQRTEQGDSAMYLCASTPIGRLHEQYFGPGTRLTVT.

This chain links TRBV20-1 with TRBJ2-1, with unresolved D. CDR1 and CDR2 from the germline V gene are DFQATT and SNEGSKA (reference sequence). The CDR3 spans 16 residues. Trimming took 3 bases from V and 0 from J, leaving 15 bases between them. The CDR3 loop is CSARRQSISSYNEQFF. In DNA, the CDR3 is TGCAGTGCTAGGCGGCAGTCTATAAGCTCCTACAATGAGCAGTTCTTC.

This clonotype was detected ten times or more. This chain connects TRBV12-5 to TRBJ2-5; tentatively, D is TRBD2 (5 bases). Germline V gene lookup returns CDR1 LGHNT and CDR2 FRNRAP. This CDR3 contains 13 residues. V dropped 6 bases and J dropped 5 bases, with 13 bases sitting between them. The CDR3 DNA reads TGTGCTAGTGGACTAGTCGTCCCGGAGACCCAGTACTTC. This translates into CASGLVVPETQYF.

This clonotype occurred a few times. The V gene is TRBV7-8, the J gene TRBJ1-1; perhaps TRBD1 as D (6 bases). This CDR3 is built from 14 residues. Germline V gene lookup returns CDR1 SGHVS and CDR2 FQNEAQ. Deletions cut 0 bases from V and 6 bases from J, with 11 bases between. CDR3 bases: TGTGCCAGCAGCTTAGCCGCAGGGGCCGCTGAAGCTTTCTTT. Its protein product is CASSLAAGAAEAFF. Combining the CDR3 with reference TRBV7-8 and TRBJ1-1 gives the whole variable domain GAGVSQSPRYKVAKRGQDVALRCDPISGHVSLFWYQQALGQGPEFLTYFQNEAQLDKSGLPSDRFFAERPEGSVSTLKIQRTQQEDSAVYLCASSLAAGAAEAFFGQGTRLTVV.

This clonotype was observed many times. J is TRBJ1-5 and V is TRBV12-3 or TRBV12-4, with D possibly being TRBD1 (6 bases). The CDR3 sequence is 12 residues long. The V and J ends lost 7 bases and 6 bases respectively, with 10 bases between them. CDR3 sequence reads: CASKQGIQPQHF. The CDR3, as DNA: TGTGCCAGCAAACAGGGAATTCAGCCCCAGCATTTT.

This clonotype came up many times. The CDR3 loop is CASSSQGNYGYTF. Here the CDR3 DNA reads TGTGCCAGCAGCTCTCAGGGGAACTATGGCTACACCTTC. The genes are TRBV7-9 and TRBJ1-2; weak D call: TRBD1 (6 bases). V gave up 4 bases and J gave up 2 bases, with 8 bases separating them. The CDR3 extends over 13 amino acids. Germline CDR1 SEHNR, CDR2 FQNEAQ (reference sequence).

This chain connects TRBV7-9 to TRBJ2-5; D gene unclear. The germline V and J ends were trimmed by 2 bases and 4 bases, with 5 bases remaining between them. This CDR3 is 12 amino acids long. Germline lookup yields CDR1 SEHNR and CDR2 FQNEAQ (reference sequence). CDR3 loop: CASSLYIETQYF. The CDR3 DNA reads as TGTGCCAGCAGCTTATATATAGAGACCCAGTACTTC.

A few counts support this clonotype. The chain has TRBV7-2 and TRBJ2-7, with D possibly being TRBD1 or TRBD2 (5 bases each). Trimming left V 2 bases short and J 3 bases short, with 11 bases between. Germline CDR1 reads SGHTA; CDR2 reads FQGNSA. This CDR3 region has 14 residues. The chain's CDR3 is CASSLIRGDYEQYF. In nucleotides, the CDR3 is TGTGCCAGCAGCTTAATAAGGGGAGACTACGAGCAGTACTTC.